These 14 T cell receptor beta chains share one sample of origin, sequenced in a study of long-term antiretroviral therapy in people with HIV. A v3.0 immunoSEQ assay was performed at survey level. TCRdb's table, derived via immunoSEQ multiplex PCR, lists solely in-frame clones and lacks some. The sample yields about 40,000 clones, around nine tenths seen once. Sample: unsorted PBMCs, taken 0.1 years before starting antiretroviral therapy. The receptors come from a woman aged 50 to 60 with HIV.

The rearrangement joins TRBV4-2 to TRBJ2-7, with a tentative D call TRBD1 (5 bases). CDR1 is LGHNA and CDR2 is YNFKEQ in the germline V gene. CDR3 size: 13 residues. Trimming removed 3 bases at V and 4 bases at J, with 10 bases between. The CDR3 here is CASSQETAYEQYF. In DNA form, the CDR3 reads TGTGCCAGCAGCCAGGAGACAGCTTACGAGCAGTACTTC.

The rearrangement links TRBV5-1 to TRBJ2-1; TRBD2 matches at 14 bases. Unmatched junction bases numbered 15, after V lost 1 base and J lost 9 bases. This CDR3 is built from 19 residues. From germline, CDR1 is SGHRS and CDR2 YFSETQ. The CDR3 region is CASSLTTSGGALVGVEQFF. The CDR3 DNA reads as TGCGCCAGCAGCTTGACGACTAGCGGGGGGGCCCTAGTGGGTGTTGAGCAGTTCTTC.

This clone was detected only a few times. The CDR3 loop reads CASSRQVYSGNTIYF. CDR3 coding DNA: TGTGCCAGTAGTCGACAGGTTTACTCTGGAAACACCATATATTTT. The V gene is TRBV19, the J gene TRBJ1-3; D perhaps matches TRBD1 (6 bases). Germline CDR1 is LNHDA and CDR2 is SQIVND (reference sequence). The germline V and J ends were trimmed by 5 bases and 0 bases, with 11 bases remaining between them. This CDR3 has 15 residues.

The chain employs TRBV18 and TRBJ2-3; 7 bases match TRBD1. Germline loops: CDR1 KGHSH, CDR2 LQKENI. J gave up 5 bases and V 2 bases, and 16 bases lay outside the gene matches. CDR3 length: 18 amino acids. CDR3 DNA: TGTGCCAGCTCACCAACGTTGCAGGTTCTACCAGGGGGAGATACGCAGTATTTT. This codes for CASSPTLQVLPGGDTQYF.

This chain uses TRBV9 with TRBJ1-2, with 8 bases matching TRBD1. Germline trimming cut 4 bases from V and 0 bases from J; bases unmatched to any gene: 5. Germline V gene sequence: CDR1 SGDLS, CDR2 YYNGEE. CDR3 length equals 15 residues. CDR3 protein: CASSPWTGPNYGYTF. The DNA of the CDR3 is TGTGCCAGCAGCCCGTGGACAGGGCCTAACTATGGCTACACCTTC.

This clone is medium-sized in the sample. The gene calls are TRBV25-1 and TRBJ2-2; a weak D match, TRBD2 (5 bases). This CDR3 contains 14 residues. Germline-derived CDR1 and CDR2 are MGHDK and SYGVNS. Trimming pared 4 bases from V and 3 bases from J, leaving 9 bases between. The CDR3 DNA is TGTGCCAGCAGTGGGAACGGGGACACCGGGGAGCTGTTTTTT. Its translation: CASSGNGDTGELFF.

The chain combines TRBV19 with TRBJ2-3, with a possible D match to TRBD1 (6 bases). Between the trimmed V and J ends, which lost 4 bases and 0 bases, there was a span of 17 bases. The CDR3 is made up of 17 amino acids. CDR1 is LNHDA, CDR2 SQIVND, per germline (reference sequence). CDR3 protein: CASSTPRGGPSTDTQYF. CDR3 in DNA: TGTGCCAGTAGTACACCGCGAGGGGGACCTAGCACAGATACGCAGTATTTT.

This chain uses TRBV7-3 with TRBJ2-3; D is unclear. The CDR3 totals 16 residues. Germline CDR1 reads SGHTA; CDR2 reads FQGTGA. With 1 base removed from V and 0 bases from J, the gap between germline ends came to 11 bases. CDR3 bases: TGTGCCAGCAGCTTAAGGCGCGCGGCTAGCACAGATACGCAGTATTTT. The encoded protein is CASSLRRAASTDTQYF.

The rearrangement uses TRBV7-9 and TRBJ2-7; a possible D gene is TRBD1 (5 bases). Germline assignment: CDR1 SEHNR and CDR2 FQNEAQ (reference sequence). The germline V and J ends were trimmed by 4 bases and 3 bases, with 10 bases remaining between them. This CDR3 contains 13 residues. The chain's CDR3 is CASSSTDSYEQYF. As DNA, the CDR3 is TGTGCCAGCAGCTCTACAGACAGCTACGAGCAGTACTTC. Full variable domain (outside the CDR3, taken from reference TRBV7-9 and TRBJ2-7): DTGVSQNPRHKITKRGQNVTFRCDPISEHNRLYWYRQTLGQGPEFLTYFQNEAQLEKSRLLSDRFSAERPKGSFSTLEIQRTEQGDSAMYLCASSSTDSYEQYFGPGTRLTVT.

The rearrangement joins TRBV30 to TRBJ1-1, with D possibly matching TRBD1 (6 bases). The CDR3 runs to 13 residues. The germline V gene encodes CDR1 GTSNPN and CDR2 SVGIG (reference sequence). Trimming left V 3 bases short and J 0 bases short, with 8 bases between. The CDR3 is CAWSGQMNTEAFF. As DNA, the CDR3 is TGTGCCTGGAGCGGACAGATGAACACTGAAGCTTTCTTT.

This chain links TRBV30 with TRBJ1-4, with 8 bases fitting TRBD1. This CDR3 contains 14 residues. Losses at the gene ends were 5 bases for V and 6 bases for J; bases not matched to a gene: 8. CDR1 and CDR2 from the germline V gene are GTSNPN and SVGIG (reference sequence). The CDR3 DNA reads as TGTGCCTGGGTGACAGGGGCCGCACATGAAAAACTGTTTTTT. Encoded protein: CAWVTGAAHEKLFF.

The CDR3 bases are TGTGCCAGCAGCACGCAGGGGGGTAGGGTAGGTGAAAAACTGTTTTTT. Amino acids: CASSTQGGRVGEKLFF. This rearrangement joins TRBV7-2 to TRBJ1-4; TRBD1 agrees at 7 bases. This CDR3 spans 16 amino acids. The V segment lost 5 bases and the J segment 7 bases; nucleotides outside the gene matches: 13. Germline CDR1 reads SGHTA; CDR2 reads FQGNSA.

This rearrangement joins TRBV7-2 to TRBJ1-1; D is unclear. In germline, CDR1 is SGHTA, CDR2 FQGNSA. The CDR3 loop spans 13 amino acids. V was trimmed by 1 base and J by 3 bases, leaving 6 bases between them. The CDR3 sequence is CASSLVRDTEAFF. DNA for the CDR3: TGTGCCAGCAGCTTAGTCCGCGACACTGAAGCTTTCTTT. The variable domain in full, completed from reference TRBV7-2 and TRBJ1-1, reads GAGVSQSPSNKVTEKGKDVELRCDPISGHTALYWYRQSLGQGLEFLIYFQGNSAPDKSGLPSDRFSAERTGGSVSTLTIQRTQQEDSAVYLCASSLVRDTEAFFGQGTRLTVV.

This chain joins TRBV5-5 and TRBJ2-7, with D possibly TRBD1 on 5 matching bases. From germline, CDR1 is SGHKS and CDR2 YYEKEE (reference sequence). Trimming removed 0 bases at V and 4 bases at J, with 8 bases between. The CDR3 spans 13 residues. CDR3 DNA sequence: TGTGCCAGCAGCTTGGTCCCAGGGTACGAGCAGTACTTC. Protein product: CASSLVPGYEQYF.